The clone carrying this TCR beta chain has only one observation. What it binds is unknown. From germline, CDR1 is SGHTA and CDR2 FQGNSA. The CDR3 consists of 15 residues. The germline V and J ends were trimmed by 5 bases and 2 bases, with 15 bases remaining between them. No infections or other immune events were documented during collection. The sample is drawn from a study of identifying expanded T cells in peripheral blood. Points from the study as a whole: Technical replicates showed roughly 1.2 changed clones; approximately 2 weeks 15 to 20; four weeks 19. Across healthy donors, higher total template counts meant significantly greater approximately two-week count variance.

The assay was immunoSEQ multiplex PCR, and TCRdb's table has in-frame clones only and misses some. The table has nearly 60,000 clones, approximately 90% seen once. The sequenced sample consisted of blood. The TCR originated in a person aged 18 to 75 in good health. The V call is TRBV7-2, the J call TRBJ2-5; D gene uncertain. Written as DNA, the CDR3 is TGTGCCAGCAGCAGGCTCAGGACCCGACAAGAGACCCAGTACTTC. Protein product: CASSRLRTRQETQYF.